A selection of T cell receptor beta chains follows, all from one sample in a study of tumor and adjacent non-tumor tissue in lung cancer. Via MiXCR, TCRdb re-called the multiplex PCR reads, giving one row per CDR3 protein. The sample has around 210,000 distinct CDR3 sequences; about 71% are singletons. Source material: lung tumor tissue. These receptors all stem from a man aged 60 to 69 with non-small cell lung cancer. CDR3s include the opening cysteine and the closing phenylalanine or tryptophan. A D gene is named only where the DNA matches it firmly. Not all rows give a size; the values are once, few, many and, for expanded clones, a class.

j_call v_call d_call clone_size cdr3_length cdr3_nt cdr3_aa
TRBJ2-1 TRBV29-1 TRBD2 NA 16 TGCAGCGTTGTCGTAGCGGGGGGCTCCGGGTACAGTGAGCAGTTCTTC CSVVVAGGSGYSEQFF
TRBJ2-7 TRBV5-1 TRBD2 NA 13 TGCGCCAGCAGTGAAGGGACTAGTGCCGAGCAGTACTTC CASSEGTSAEQYF
TRBJ2-3 TRBV10-1 TRBD2 NA 13 TGCACCAGCAGTGGACCGGGGGGTCGTACGCAGTATTTT CTSSGPGGRTQYF
TRBJ2-5 TRBV11-2 TRBD2 NA 15 TGTACCAGCAGCCCGGGGACTAGCAGTGTCATGACCCAGTACTTC CTSSPGTSSVMTQYF
TRBJ1-5 TRBV4-3 NA NA 14 TGCGCCAGCAGCCAGGATCCAGGGTATCAGCCCCAGCATTTT CASSQDPGYQPQHF
TRBJ1-2 TRBV6-1 NA once 13 TGTGCCAGCAGTGAACTGATAGTCTGGGGCTACACCTTC CASSELIVWGYTF
TRBJ2-7 TRBV10-2 NA NA 13 TGCGCCAGTTCGTTACAGATTACCTACGAGCAGTACTTC CASSLQITYEQYF
TRBJ2-3 TRBV20-1 TRBD2 many 16 TGCAGTGCTCCTCCTTTGCGGGGGGGCCAAATAGATACGCAGTATTTT CSAPPLRGGQIDTQYF
TRBJ2-3 TRBV7-8 NA few 17 TGTGCCAGCAGCTTAGCGTTGCGCGTGTCCCGGGGGGATACGCAGTATTTT CASSLALRVSRGDTQYF
TRBJ2-2 TRBV11-3 NA NA 14 TGTGCAGGCAGCATAGTGACCAGTACCGGGGAGCTGTTTTTT CAGSIVTSTGELFF
TRBJ2-7 TRBV12-3/TRBV12-4 NA NA 12 TGTGCCAGCAATTTCCCTGGCTACGAGCAGTACTTC CASNFPGYEQYF
TRBJ2-6 TRBV4-1 NA many 16 TGCGCCAGCAGGCAGGGGTTAACCTCTGGGGCCAACGTCCTGACTTTC CASRQGLTSGANVLTF
TRBJ1-6 TRBV12-3/TRBV12-4 TRBD1 NA 14 TGTGCCAGCAGGTATCAGGGGGGTAATTCACCCCTCCACTTT CASRYQGGNSPLHF
TRBJ1-1 TRBV29-1 NA NA 12 TGCAGCGCTGAAGGTGTATCCGCTGAATCTTTCTTT CSAEGVSAESFF
TRBJ1-6 TRBV12-3/TRBV12-4 NA NA 15 TGTGCCAGCAGCCTCGGGGACATGTTATTGTCACCCCTCCACTTT CASSLGDMLLSPLHF
TRBJ2-7 TRBV6-1 NA NA 15 TGTGCCAGCAGTGAAGCGTACGGGGTTACCTACGTGCAGTACTTC CASSEAYGVTYVQYF
TRBJ2-3 TRBV6-6 NA NA 16 TGTGACAGCAGTTACCCCGAGGCTAGATTCACGGATACGCAGTATTTT CDSSYPEARFTDTQYF
TRBJ2-4 TRBV11-3 NA NA 15 TGTGCCAGCATCTTGTGCGGGGATGGCAAAAACATTCAGTACTTC CASILCGDGKNIQYF
TRBJ2-3 TRBV24-1 TRBD2 NA 17 TGTGCCACCAGTGATCCGGCTAGCGGGACAGACACAGATACGCAGTATTTT CATSDPASGTDTDTQYF
TRBJ1-5 TRBV12-3/TRBV12-4 TRBD1 many 15 TGTGCCAGCAGTATATACAGGGGTAGCAATCAGCCCCAGCATTTT CASSIYRGSNQPQHF
TRBJ2-7 TRBV11-3 TRBD1 NA 15 TGTACCAGCGGCTTCCCCGGGACAGGGGACTACGAGCAGTACTTC CTSGFPGTGDYEQYF
TRBJ2-1 TRBV30 TRBD2 NA 14 TGTGCCTCGTCGGCGGGGAGCGGGGCTCGGGAGCAGTTCTTC CASSAGSGAREQFF
TRBJ2-1 TRBV11-1 NA NA 14 TGTGTGAGCAGCCTGACAGTGTGGGGCAATGAGCAGTCCTTC CVSSLTVWGNEQSF
TRBJ1-2 TRBV28 TRBD1 NA 15 TGTGCCAGCAGTGCGGGACAGGGTCTTAACTATGGCTACACCTTC CASSAGQGLNYGYTF
TRBJ2-3 TRBV12-3/TRBV12-4 TRBD2 many 15 TGTGCCAGCAGAACCGGGACTAGCGGCACAGATACGCAGTATTTT CASRTGTSGTDTQYF
TRBJ2-4 TRBV6-1 NA NA 15 TGTGCCAGCACGATCGGTATCCAAACCAAAAACATTCAGTACTTC CASTIGIQTKNIQYF